This T cell receptor (beta chain) is from a study of PD-1 blockade in classical Hodgkin lymphoma. With respect to this clone: Antigen specificity is unknown.

Overall study results and limits: Whatever underlies the repertoire differences (possibly disease activity or prior therapy) remains undefined.

Every patient relapsed after autologous stem cell transplantation, and brentuximab vedotin exposure varied. PBMCs were thawed, and CD8+ T cells were then isolated from them by magnetic negative selection. Unmatched junction bases numbered 0, after V lost 1 base and J lost 0 bases. CDR1 SGHNT and CDR2 YYREEE come from the germline V gene (reference sequence). The CDR3 covers 14 residues. Assay used: immunoSEQ multiplex PCR; TCRdb lists only in-frame clones, some missing. The table records about 27,000 clones, around 90% of them present only once. Sequenced here: CD8+ T cells from blood, sampled at baseline. The chain carries TRBV5-4 and TRBJ2-7, with 8 bases fitting TRBD2. This receptor was taken from a human donor with classical Hodgkin lymphoma. CDR3 sequence reads: CASSLSGSSYEQYF. The CDR3 region has the DNA TGTGCCAGCAGCTTGAGCGGGAGCTCCTACGAGCAGTACTTC. Together with reference TRBV5-4 and TRBJ2-7, the CDR3 gives the full variable domain: ETGVTQSPTHLIKTRGQQVTLRCSSQSGHNTVSWYQQALGQGPQFIFQYYREEENGRGNFPPRFSGLQFPNYSSELNVNALELDDSALYLCASSLSGSSYEQYFGPGTRLTVT.